Below, 5 T cell receptor beta chains from the same sample are listed, as sequenced in a study of cytomegalovirus exposure and HLA in healthy donors. Use of 60 Vbeta and 13 Jbeta primers characterized the PCR. This table comes from immunoSEQ multiplex PCR, and its TCRdb copy is limited to in-frame clones, with some not included. The table shows approximately 150,000 clones, with roughly three quarters occurring only once. Sequencing input: PBMCs. These receptors came from a woman between 40 and 50 years old in good health and CMV-seropositive.

In nucleotides, the CDR3 is TGCAGCGTTGGCCTAGCGATTGAGACCCAGTACTTC. Protein sequence: CSVGLAIETQYF. The genes are TRBV29-1 and TRBJ2-5; possible D gene TRBD2, 6 bases. V shed 4 bases and J shed 5 bases, with 11 bases lying between them. Germline CDR1 is SQVTM and CDR2 is ANQGSEA. The CDR3 has 12 residues.

V gene TRBV7-2 combines with J gene TRBJ1-2; 11 positions agree with TRBD1. Germline CDR1 is SGHTA and CDR2 is FQGNSA. V was pared by 5 bases and J by 4 bases, with 6 bases of the junction left unmatched. This CDR3 spans 15 amino acids. In DNA form, the CDR3 reads TGTGCCAGCAGCGGCATCGGGACAGGGGGCTATGGCTACACCTTC. It codes for CASSGIGTGGYGYTF.

This clone was seen only a few times. The rearrangement links TRBV29-1 to TRBJ1-4, with D perhaps TRBD1 (6 bases). V gave up 6 bases and J gave up 0 bases, with 14 bases separating them. Germline V gene sequence: CDR1 SQVTM, CDR2 ANQGSEA. This CDR3 has 15 residues. CDR3 region: CSVKAGTTTNEKLFF. The DNA of the CDR3 is TGCAGCGTCAAAGCCGGGACAACAACTAATGAAAAACTGTTTTTT.

As to this clone: Since the CDR3 does not end with the conserved phenylalanine or tryptophan, this likely comes from a read error. The chain employs TRBV6-1 and TRBJ1-5; D is perhaps TRBD1 (5 bases). This CDR3 has 13 residues. In germline, CDR1 is MNHNS, CDR2 SASEGT. V gave up 8 bases and J gave up 3 bases, with 11 bases separating them. The CDR3 bases are TGTGCCAGCTCGGACACCTACAATCAGCCCCAGCATCTT. As protein: CASSDTYNQPQHL.

The chain has TRBV7-9 and TRBJ1-2; 8 nucleotides agree with TRBD1. The CDR3 sequence is 14 residues long. V was pared by 2 bases and J by 2 bases, with 1 base of the junction left unmatched. Germline-derived CDR1 and CDR2 are SEHNR and FQNEAQ (reference sequence). The DNA for the CDR3 is TGTGCCAGCAGCTTAACAGGGGGAAACTATGGCTACACCTTC. This codes for CASSLTGGNYGYTF.